This T cell receptor beta chain was retrieved from a study of human thymus T cells. The study, taken as a whole, reports: Thymic and blood repertoires appeared to show biased V and J gene usage.

Germline V CDR1 and CDR2: LNHNV, YYDKDF (reference sequence). The V and J ends lost 0 bases and 0 bases respectively, with 12 bases between them. The CDR3 has 16 residues. Data came from immunoSEQ multiplex PCR; TCRdb stores just in-frame clones and leaves some out. The repertoire includes some 50,000 clones, roughly 94% of them detected once, and 0.15% to 0.2% sits in the top ten. An approximately 0.45-1 mL peripheral blood aliquot was taken intraoperatively from four of eight donors. All available leukocytes, rather than a set cell count, yielded the blood DNA. On this clone: The antigen remains unidentified.

This TCR derives from a girl less than two years old with a congenital heart defect but otherwise immunologically healthy. The V gene is TRBV15, the J gene TRBJ2-7; D is undetermined. Sequenced input: blood. In DNA form, the CDR3 reads TGTGCCACCAGCAGAGAGTGGGCTCTCAGCTCCTACGAGCAGTACTTC. The encoded protein is CATSREWALSSYEQYF.